This T cell receptor beta chain appears in the sequencing data of a study of post-analysis software for immune sequencing data. As for the study in general: Relapsing-remitting, secondary progressive and progressive-relapsing multiple sclerosis were all included among the disease courses.

cDNA libraries of TCR beta carried unique molecular identifiers. TCRdb ran MiXCR on the PCR reads and lists one entry per CDR3 protein. The repertoire has 550,000 to 700,000 distinct CDR3 sequences, around 47% of them found once; the top ten carry 1.5% to 2%. With regard to this clonotype: As yet, its antigen is unknown.

Study observations and caveats: Same-batch samples co-clustered strongly by F measure. The normalized Chao1 diversity of multiple sclerosis patients was significantly lower than that of controls.

This TCR came from a girl aged 5 to 17 with multiple sclerosis. The sequencing input was blood.

The CDR3 here is CASSLYGGKYQETQYF. The CDR3 DNA follows: TGCGCCAGCAGCTTGTATGGGGGCAAGTACCAAGAGACCCAGTACTTC. The V call is TRBV5-1, the J call TRBJ2-5; tentative D call: TRBD1 (6 bases). Germline CDR1 reads SGHRS; CDR2 reads YFSETQ. With 1 base removed from V and 0 bases from J, the gap between germline ends came to 13 bases. The CDR3 consists of 16 residues.